This entry features one T cell receptor beta chain sequence. Original analysis: From reference gene primer amplification, estimates of nucleated cell counts were derived. Profiling relied on immunoSEQ multiplex PCR, and the TCRdb table lists in-frame clones only, not all of them. The DNA was the basis for D and trimming; V, J and clone size are from that table. The table records 40,000 or so clones, roughly 90% of them present only once. This entry belongs to a study of blood T cell repertoires in COVID-19. About the study: Sites in the United States, Italy and Spain provided acute and convalescent COVID-19 samples.

Germline V gene data show CDR1 as MRHNA and CDR2 as SNTAGT. V was shortened by 5 bases and J by 2 bases, with 14 bases between the two germline ends. This CDR3 has 15 amino acids. V usage is TRBV6-4 and J usage is TRBJ2-3, with D possibly matching TRBD1 (6 bases). The TCR was taken from a human donor in a cohort sampled during active COVID-19. Sequencing input: peripheral blood. The DNA for the CDR3 is TGTGCCAGCAGTCCTGGTGGGGGCCCCACAGATACGCAGTATTTT. Translating it yields CASSPGGGPTDTQYF.